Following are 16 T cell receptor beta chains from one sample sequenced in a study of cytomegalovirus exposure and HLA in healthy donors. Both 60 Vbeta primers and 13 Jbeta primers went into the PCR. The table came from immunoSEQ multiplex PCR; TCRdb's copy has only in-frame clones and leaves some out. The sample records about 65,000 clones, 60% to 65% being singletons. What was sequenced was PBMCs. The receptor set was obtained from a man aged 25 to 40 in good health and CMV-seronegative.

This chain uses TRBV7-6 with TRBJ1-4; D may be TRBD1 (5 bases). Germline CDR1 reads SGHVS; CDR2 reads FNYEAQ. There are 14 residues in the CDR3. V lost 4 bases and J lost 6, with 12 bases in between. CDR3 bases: TGTGCCAGCAGCTCGACAGAAAGATATGAAAAACTGTTTTTT. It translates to CASSSTERYEKLFF.

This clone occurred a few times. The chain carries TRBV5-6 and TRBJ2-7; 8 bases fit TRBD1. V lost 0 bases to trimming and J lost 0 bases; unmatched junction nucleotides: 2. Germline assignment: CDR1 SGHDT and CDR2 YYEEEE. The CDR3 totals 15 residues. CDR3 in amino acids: CASSLGTGSSYEQYF. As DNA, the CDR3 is TGTGCCAGCAGCTTGGGGACAGGGAGCTCCTACGAGCAGTACTTC.

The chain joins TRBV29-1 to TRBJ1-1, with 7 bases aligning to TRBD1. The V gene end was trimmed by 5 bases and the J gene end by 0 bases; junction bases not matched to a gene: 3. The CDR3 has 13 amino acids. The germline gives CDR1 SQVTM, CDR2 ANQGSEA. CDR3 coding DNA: TGCAGCGTTAAGACAGGGTTGAACACTGAAGCTTTCTTT. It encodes CSVKTGLNTEAFF.

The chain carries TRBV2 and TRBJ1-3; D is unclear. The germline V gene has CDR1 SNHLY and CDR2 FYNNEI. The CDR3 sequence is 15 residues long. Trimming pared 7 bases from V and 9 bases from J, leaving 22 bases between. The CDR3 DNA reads TGTGCCAGCAAACCCGAGACCTCCCCAGGAGGCACCATATATTTT. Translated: CASKPETSPGGTIYF.

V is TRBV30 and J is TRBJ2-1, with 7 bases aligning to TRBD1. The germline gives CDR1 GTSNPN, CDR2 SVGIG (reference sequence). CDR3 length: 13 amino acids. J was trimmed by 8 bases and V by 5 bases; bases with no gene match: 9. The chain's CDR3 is CAWARDSGDEQFF. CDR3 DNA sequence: TGTGCCTGGGCCCGGGACAGTGGCGATGAGCAGTTCTTC.

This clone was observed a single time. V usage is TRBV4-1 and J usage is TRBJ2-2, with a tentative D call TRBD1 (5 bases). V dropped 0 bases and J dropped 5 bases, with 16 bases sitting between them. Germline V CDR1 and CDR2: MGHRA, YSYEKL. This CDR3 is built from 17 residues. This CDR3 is CASSQDRQQKGTGELFF. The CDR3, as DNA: TGCGCCAGCAGCCAAGATCGGCAGCAAAAGGGGACCGGGGAGCTGTTTTTT.

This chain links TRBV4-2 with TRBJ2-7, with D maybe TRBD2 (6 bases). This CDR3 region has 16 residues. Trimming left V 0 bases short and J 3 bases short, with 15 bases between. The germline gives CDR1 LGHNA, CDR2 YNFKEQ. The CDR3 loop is CASSQDGGGRDYEQYF. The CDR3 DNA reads TGTGCCAGCAGCCAAGATGGTGGGGGGAGAGACTACGAGCAGTACTTC.

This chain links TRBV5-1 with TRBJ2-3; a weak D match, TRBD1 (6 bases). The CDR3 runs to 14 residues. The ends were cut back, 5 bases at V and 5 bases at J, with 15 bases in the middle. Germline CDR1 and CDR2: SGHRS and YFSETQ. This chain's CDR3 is CASRGAGAGDTQYF. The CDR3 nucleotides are TGCGCCAGCAGGGGCGCAGGGGCCGGAGATACGCAGTATTTT.

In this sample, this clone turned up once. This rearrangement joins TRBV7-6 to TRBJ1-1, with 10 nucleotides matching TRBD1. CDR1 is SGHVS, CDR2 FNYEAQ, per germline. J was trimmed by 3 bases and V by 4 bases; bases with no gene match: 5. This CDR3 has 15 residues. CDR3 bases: TGTGCCAGCAGCTCGACAGGGGGCGATGACACTGAAGCTTTCTTT. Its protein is CASSSTGGDDTEAFF.

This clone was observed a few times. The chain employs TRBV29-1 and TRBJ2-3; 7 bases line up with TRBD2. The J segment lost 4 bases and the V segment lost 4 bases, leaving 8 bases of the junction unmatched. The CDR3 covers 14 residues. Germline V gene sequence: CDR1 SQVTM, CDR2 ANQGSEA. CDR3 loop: CSVARRGLADTQYF. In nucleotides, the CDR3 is TGCAGCGTTGCGCGGCGGGGGTTGGCAGATACGCAGTATTTT.

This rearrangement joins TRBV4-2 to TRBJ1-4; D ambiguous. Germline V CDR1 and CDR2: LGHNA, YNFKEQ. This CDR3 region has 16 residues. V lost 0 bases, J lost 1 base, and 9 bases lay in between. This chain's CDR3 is CASSQEWRGTNEKLFF. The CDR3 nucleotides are TGTGCCAGCAGCCAAGAGTGGCGGGGAACTAATGAAAAACTGTTTTTT.

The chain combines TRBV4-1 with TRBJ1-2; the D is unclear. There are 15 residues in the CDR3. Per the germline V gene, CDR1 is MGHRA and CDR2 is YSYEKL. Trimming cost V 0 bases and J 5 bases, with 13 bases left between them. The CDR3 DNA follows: TGCGCCAGCAGCCAAGAATTGGCGCGGTCGTATGGCTACACCTTC. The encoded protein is CASSQELARSYGYTF.

CDR3 DNA: TGCAGCGTTGTGGAGGGCCGCGATTCACCCCTCCACTTT. Encoded protein: CSVVEGRDSPLHF. J is TRBJ1-6 and V is TRBV29-1; no firm D call. Germline CDR1 reads SQVTM; CDR2 reads ANQGSEA. This CDR3 contains 13 residues. Trimming took 4 bases from V and 8 from J, leaving 12 bases between them.

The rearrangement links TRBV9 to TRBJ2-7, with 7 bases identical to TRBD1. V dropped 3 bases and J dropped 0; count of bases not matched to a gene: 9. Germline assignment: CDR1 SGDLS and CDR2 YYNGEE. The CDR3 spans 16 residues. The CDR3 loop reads CASSEGQTRYSYEQYF. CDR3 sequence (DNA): TGTGCCAGCAGCGAGGGACAGACCCGATACTCCTACGAGCAGTACTTC.

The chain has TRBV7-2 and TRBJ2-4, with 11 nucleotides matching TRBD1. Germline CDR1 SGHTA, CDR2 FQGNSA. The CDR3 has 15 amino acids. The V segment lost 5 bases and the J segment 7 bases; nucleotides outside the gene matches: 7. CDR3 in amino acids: CASSPSWTGGNIQYF. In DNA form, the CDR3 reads TGTGCCAGCAGCCCTAGCTGGACAGGGGGCAACATTCAGTACTTC.

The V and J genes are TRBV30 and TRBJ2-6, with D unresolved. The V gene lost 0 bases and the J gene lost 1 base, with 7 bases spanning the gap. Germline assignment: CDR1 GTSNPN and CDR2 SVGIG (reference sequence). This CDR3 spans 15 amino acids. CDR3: CAWSVRGSGANVLTF. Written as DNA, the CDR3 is TGTGCCTGGAGTGTACGAGGATCTGGGGCCAACGTCCTGACTTTC.